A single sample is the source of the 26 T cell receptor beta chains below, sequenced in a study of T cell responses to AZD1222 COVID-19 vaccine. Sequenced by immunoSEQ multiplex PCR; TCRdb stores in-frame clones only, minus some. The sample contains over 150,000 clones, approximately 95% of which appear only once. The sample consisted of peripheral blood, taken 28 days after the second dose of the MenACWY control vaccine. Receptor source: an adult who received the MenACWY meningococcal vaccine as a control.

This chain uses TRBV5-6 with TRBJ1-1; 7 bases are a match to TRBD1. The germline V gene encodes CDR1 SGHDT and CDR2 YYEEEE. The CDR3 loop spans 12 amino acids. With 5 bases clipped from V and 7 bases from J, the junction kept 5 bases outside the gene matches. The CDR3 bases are TGTGCCAGCAGGCGACAGGGACATGAAGCTTTCTTT. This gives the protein CASRRQGHEAFF.

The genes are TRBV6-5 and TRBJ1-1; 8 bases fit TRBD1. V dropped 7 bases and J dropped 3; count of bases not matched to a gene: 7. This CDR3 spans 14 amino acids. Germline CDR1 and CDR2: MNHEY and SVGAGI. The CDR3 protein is CASTGGQVDTEAFF. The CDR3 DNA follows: TGTGCCAGCACGGGGGGACAGGTAGACACTGAAGCTTTCTTT.

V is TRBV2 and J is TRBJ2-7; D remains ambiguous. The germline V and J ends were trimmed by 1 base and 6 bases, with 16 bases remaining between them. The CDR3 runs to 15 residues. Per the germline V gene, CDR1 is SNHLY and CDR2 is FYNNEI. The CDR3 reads CASSEVLSYSGEQYF. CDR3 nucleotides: TGTGCCAGCAGTGAAGTTCTTTCGTACTCAGGCGAGCAGTACTTC.

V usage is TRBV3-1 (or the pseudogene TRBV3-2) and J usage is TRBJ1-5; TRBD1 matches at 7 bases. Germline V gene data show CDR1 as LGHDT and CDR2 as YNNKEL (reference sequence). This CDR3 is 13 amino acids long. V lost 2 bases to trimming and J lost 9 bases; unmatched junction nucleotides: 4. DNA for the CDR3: TGTGCCAGCAGCCAATCCCAGGGGGGGCCCCAGCATTTT. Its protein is CASSQSQGGPQHF.

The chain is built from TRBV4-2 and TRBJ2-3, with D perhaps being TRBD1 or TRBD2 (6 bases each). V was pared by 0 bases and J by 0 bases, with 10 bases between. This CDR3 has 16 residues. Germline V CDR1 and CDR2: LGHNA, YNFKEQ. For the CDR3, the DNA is TGTGCCAGCAGCCAAGATTCGGGGGCTAGCACAGATACGCAGTATTTT. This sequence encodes CASSQDSGASTDTQYF.

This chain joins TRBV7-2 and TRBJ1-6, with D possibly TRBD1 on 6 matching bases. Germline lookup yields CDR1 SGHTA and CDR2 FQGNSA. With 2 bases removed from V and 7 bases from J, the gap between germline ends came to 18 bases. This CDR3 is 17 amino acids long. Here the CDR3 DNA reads TGTGCCAGCAGCTTAATGTCGGGGGGCTCTGCGAATTCACCCCTCCACTTT. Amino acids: CASSLMSGGSANSPLHF.

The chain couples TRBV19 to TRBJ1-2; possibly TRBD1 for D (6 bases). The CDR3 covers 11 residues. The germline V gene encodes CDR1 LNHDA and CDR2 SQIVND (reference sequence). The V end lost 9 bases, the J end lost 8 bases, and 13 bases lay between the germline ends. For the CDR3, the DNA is TGTGCCAGCTGGGGGGCAATGGGCTACACCTTC. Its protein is CASWGAMGYTF. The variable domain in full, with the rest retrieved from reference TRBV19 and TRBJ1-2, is DGGITQSPKYLFRKEGQNVTLSCEQNLNHDAMYWYRQDPGQGLRLIYYSQIVNDFQKGDIAEGYSVSREKKESFPLTVTSAQKNPTAFYLCASWGAMGYTFGSGTRLTVV.

Here the CDR3 reads CASSLFPTGRYEQYF. The CDR3 DNA reads TGTGCCAGCAGTTTATTCCCTACTGGACGCTACGAGCAGTACTTC. The chain recombines TRBV27 with TRBJ2-7; the D is unclear. CDR3 size: 15 residues. V was cut by 1 base and J by 3 bases, with 13 bases left in between. Germline CDR1 reads MNHEY; CDR2 reads SMNVEV (reference sequence).

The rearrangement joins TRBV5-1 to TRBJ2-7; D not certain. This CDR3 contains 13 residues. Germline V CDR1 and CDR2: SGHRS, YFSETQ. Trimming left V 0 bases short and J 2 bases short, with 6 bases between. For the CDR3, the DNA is TGCGCCAGCAGCTTGGGGAGAGCCTACGAGCAGTACTTC. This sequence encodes CASSLGRAYEQYF.

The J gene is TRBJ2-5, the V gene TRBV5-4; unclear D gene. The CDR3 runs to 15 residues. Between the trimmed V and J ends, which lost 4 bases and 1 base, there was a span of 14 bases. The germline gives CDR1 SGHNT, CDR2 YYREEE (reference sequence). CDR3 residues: CASSPPSRSQETQYF. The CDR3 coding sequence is TGTGCCAGCAGCCCCCCCAGCAGGAGCCAAGAGACCCAGTACTTC.

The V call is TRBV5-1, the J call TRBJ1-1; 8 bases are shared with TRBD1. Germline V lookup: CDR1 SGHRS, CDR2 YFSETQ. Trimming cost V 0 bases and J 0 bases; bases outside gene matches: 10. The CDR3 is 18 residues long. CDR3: CASSLASWTGRMNTEAFF. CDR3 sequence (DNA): TGCGCCAGCAGCTTGGCCTCGTGGACAGGGCGAATGAACACTGAAGCTTTCTTT. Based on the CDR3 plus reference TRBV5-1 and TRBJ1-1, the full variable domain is KAGVTQTPRYLIKTRGQQVTLSCSPISGHRSVSWYQQTPGQGLQFLFEYFSETQRNKGNFPGRFSGRQFSNSRSEMNVSTLELGDSALYLCASSLASWTGRMNTEAFFGQGTRLTVV.

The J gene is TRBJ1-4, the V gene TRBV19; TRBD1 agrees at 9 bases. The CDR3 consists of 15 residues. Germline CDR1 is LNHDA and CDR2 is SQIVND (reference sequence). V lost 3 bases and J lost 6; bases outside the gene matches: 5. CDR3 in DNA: TGTGCCAGTAGTATGTGGACAGGGGCAGATGAAAAACTGTTTTTT. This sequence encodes CASSMWTGADEKLFF.

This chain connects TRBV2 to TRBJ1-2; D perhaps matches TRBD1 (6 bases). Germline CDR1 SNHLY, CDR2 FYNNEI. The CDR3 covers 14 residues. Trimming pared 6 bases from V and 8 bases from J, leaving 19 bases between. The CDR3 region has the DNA TGTGCCAGCAGCCCAATGGGACATAATAGAGGCTACACCTTC. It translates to CASSPMGHNRGYTF. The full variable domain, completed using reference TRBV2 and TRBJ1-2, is EPEVTQTPSHQVTQMGQEVILRCVPISNHLYFYWYRQILGQKVEFLVSFYNNEISEKSEIFDDQFSVERPDGSNFTLKIRSTKLEDSAMYFCASSPMGHNRGYTFGSGTRLTVV.

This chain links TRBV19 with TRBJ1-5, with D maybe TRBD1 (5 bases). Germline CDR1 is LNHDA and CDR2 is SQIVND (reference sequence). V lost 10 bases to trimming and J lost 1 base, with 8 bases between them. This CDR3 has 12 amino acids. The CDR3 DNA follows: TGTGCCACCCGGGACAGCAATCAGCCCCAGCATTTT. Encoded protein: CATRDSNQPQHF.

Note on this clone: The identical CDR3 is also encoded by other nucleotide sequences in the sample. The CDR3 nucleotides read TGTGCCAGCAGCCAAGCCCGGGGACGAGAGACCCAGTACTTC. The encoded protein is CASSQARGRETQYF. V usage is TRBV3-1 (or the pseudogene TRBV3-2) and J usage is TRBJ2-5, with D perhaps being TRBD1 or TRBD2 (5 bases each). V lost 1 base, J lost 4 bases, and 10 bases lay in between. The germline CDR1 and CDR2 sequences are LGHDT and YNNKEL (reference sequence). The CDR3 has 14 residues.

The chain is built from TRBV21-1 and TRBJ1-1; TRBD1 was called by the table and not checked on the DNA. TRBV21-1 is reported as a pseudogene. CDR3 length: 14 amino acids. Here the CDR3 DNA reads TGTGCCAGCACCTATTGTCAGGGTAACACTGAAGCTTTCTTT. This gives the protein CASTYCQGNTEAFF.

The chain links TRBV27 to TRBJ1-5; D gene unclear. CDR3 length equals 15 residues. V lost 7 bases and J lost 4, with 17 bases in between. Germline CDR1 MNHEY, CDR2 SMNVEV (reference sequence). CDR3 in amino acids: CASNTKGPSNQPQHF. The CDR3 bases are TGTGCCAGCAATACAAAGGGTCCCTCTAATCAGCCCCAGCATTTT.

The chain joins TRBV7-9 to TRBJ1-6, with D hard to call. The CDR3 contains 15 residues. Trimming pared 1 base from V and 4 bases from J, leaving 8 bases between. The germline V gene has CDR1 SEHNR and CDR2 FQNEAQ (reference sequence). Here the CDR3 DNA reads TGTGCCAGCAGCTTAGGTGGCGGATATAATTCACCCCTCCACTTT. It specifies CASSLGGGYNSPLHF. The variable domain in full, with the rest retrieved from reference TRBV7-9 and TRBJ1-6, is DTGVSQNPRHKITKRGQNVTFRCDPISEHNRLYWYRQTLGQGPEFLTYFQNEAQLEKSRLLSDRFSAERPKGSFSTLEIQRTEQGDSAMYLCASSLGGGYNSPLHFGNGTRLTVT.

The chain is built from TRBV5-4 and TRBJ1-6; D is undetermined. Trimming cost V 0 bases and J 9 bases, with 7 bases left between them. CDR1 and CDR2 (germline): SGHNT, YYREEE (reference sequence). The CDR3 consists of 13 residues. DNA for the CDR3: TGTGCCAGCAGCTTGGGGGGTTCTTCACCCCTCCACTTT. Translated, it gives CASSLGGSSPLHF.

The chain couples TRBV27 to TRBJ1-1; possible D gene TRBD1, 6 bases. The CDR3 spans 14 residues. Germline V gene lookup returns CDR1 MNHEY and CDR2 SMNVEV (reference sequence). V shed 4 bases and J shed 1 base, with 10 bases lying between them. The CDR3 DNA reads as TGTGCCAGCAGTTCATGGGGGCGGAACACTGAAGCTTTCTTT. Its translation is CASSSWGRNTEAFF.

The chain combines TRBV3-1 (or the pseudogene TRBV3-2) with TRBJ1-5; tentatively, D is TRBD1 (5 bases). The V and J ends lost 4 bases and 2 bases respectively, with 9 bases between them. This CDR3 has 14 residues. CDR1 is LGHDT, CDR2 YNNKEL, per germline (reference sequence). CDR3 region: CASSLRVGNQPQHF. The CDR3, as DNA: TGTGCCAGCAGCCTCAGGGTCGGCAATCAGCCCCAGCATTTT.

The CDR3 region is CASSLVAVSGNTIYF. The CDR3 DNA is TGTGCCAGCAGCTTAGTCGCAGTCTCTGGAAACACCATATATTTT. The V call is TRBV7-9, the J call TRBJ1-3; D is ambiguous. Germline V gene data show CDR1 as SEHNR and CDR2 as FQNEAQ (reference sequence). Trimming cost V 1 base and J 0 bases, with 7 bases left between them. The CDR3 has 15 residues.

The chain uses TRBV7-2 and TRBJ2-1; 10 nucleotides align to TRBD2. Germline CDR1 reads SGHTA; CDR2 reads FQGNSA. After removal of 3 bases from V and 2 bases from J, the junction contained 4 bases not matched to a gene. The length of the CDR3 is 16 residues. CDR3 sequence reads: CASSFALAGAYNEQFF. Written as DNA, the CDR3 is TGTGCCAGCAGCTTCGCGCTAGCGGGGGCCTACAATGAGCAGTTCTTC.

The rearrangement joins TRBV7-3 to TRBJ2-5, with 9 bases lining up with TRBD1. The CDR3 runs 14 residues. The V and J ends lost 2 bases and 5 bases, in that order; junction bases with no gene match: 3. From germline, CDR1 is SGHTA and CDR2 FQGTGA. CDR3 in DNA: TGTGCCAGCAGCTTAGTACAGGGGGCTGAGACCCAGTACTTC. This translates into CASSLVQGAETQYF.

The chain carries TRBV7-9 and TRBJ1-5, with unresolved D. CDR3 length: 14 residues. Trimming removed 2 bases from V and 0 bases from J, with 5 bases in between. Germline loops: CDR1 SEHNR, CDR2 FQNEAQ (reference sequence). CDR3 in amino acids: CASSLYDSNQPQHF. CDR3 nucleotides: TGTGCCAGCAGCTTATATGATAGCAATCAGCCCCAGCATTTT.

CDR3 amino acids: CASSSQGGTEAFF. CDR3 DNA sequence: TGTGCCAGCAGCTCACAGGGTGGCACTGAAGCTTTCTTT. The chain is built from TRBV7-2 and TRBJ1-1, with D possibly being TRBD1 (6 bases). The CDR3 consists of 13 residues. Trimming shortened V by 4 bases and J by 4 bases, and 10 bases separated the two germline ends. Germline V gene data show CDR1 as SGHTA and CDR2 as FQGNSA.